This T cell receptor beta chain came from a study of blood T cell repertoires in COVID-19. Generated by immunoSEQ multiplex PCR, the TCRdb table keeps only in-frame clones and is missing some. In the table there are over 400,000 clones, approximately 83% of which are singletons. Germline CDR1 and CDR2: MNHEY and SVGAGI. V shed 7 bases, J shed 3 bases, and the junction held 5 bases outside the gene matches. The CDR3 is 13 residues long. The genes are TRBV6-5 and TRBJ2-7, with 8 bases that match TRBD1. The specimen sequenced was peripheral blood. The sequence derives from a human donor in a cohort sampled during active COVID-19. The DNA of the CDR3 is TGTGCCAGCACCCGGACAGGGAACTACGAGCAGTACTTC. Residues: CASTRTGNYEQYF.